This T cell receptor (beta chain) was recorded in a study of cytomegalovirus exposure and HLA in healthy donors. The PCR employed 60 Vbeta primers together with 13 Jbeta primers. The repertoire was sequenced with immunoSEQ multiplex PCR; TCRdb's copy has only in-frame clones and lacks some. The repertoire holds about 190,000 clones, with more than 70% as singletons. Study findings and constraints: An analysis that was carried out later associated 17,000 or so TCR beta sequences with HLA alleles at 0.05 false discovery rate.

In its sample, this clone was seen once. Its specificity is unknown. The CDR3 totals 18 residues. In germline, CDR1 is LGHNA, CDR2 YNFKEQ. Trimming removed 0 bases at V and 2 bases at J, with 16 bases between. The source of this sequence is a man aged 25-40 years in good health and CMV-seropositive. The gene calls are TRBV4-2 and TRBJ2-2, with D possibly being TRBD2 (5 bases). The specimen sequenced was PBMCs. The CDR3 reads CASSQDALSGLNTGELFF. For the CDR3, the DNA is TGTGCCAGCAGCCAAGATGCGCTGAGTGGACTTAACACCGGGGAGCTGTTTTTT.